The 5 T cell receptor beta chains listed next were all sequenced from one sample in a study of blood T cell repertoires in COVID-19. Some clones are missing from TCRdb's copy, which holds only in-frame ones; the method was immunoSEQ multiplex PCR. Here the sample spans about 120,000 clones, over 70% being singletons. The sequenced material came from peripheral blood. Every receptor here comes from an older man with acute or convalescent COVID-19.

This chain joins TRBV2 and TRBJ1-2; weak D call: TRBD1 (6 bases). Germline assignment: CDR1 SNHLY and CDR2 FYNNEI. Deletions cut 9 bases from V and 4 bases from J, with 12 bases between. This CDR3 is built from 12 residues. The CDR3 sequence is CASPQGAYGYTF. DNA for the CDR3: TGTGCCAGTCCACAGGGTGCCTATGGCTACACCTTC.

The count of this clone is one. CDR3 bases: TGTGCCAGCTCACCAAGACAGGTACCGGCGGGCACTGAAGCTTTCTTT. As protein: CASSPRQVPAGTEAFF. The rearrangement links TRBV18 to TRBJ1-1, with a tentative D call TRBD1 (6 bases). Germline V gene sequence: CDR1 KGHSH, CDR2 LQKENI. Trimming shortened V by 2 bases and J by 4 bases, and 17 bases separated the two germline ends. There are 16 residues in the CDR3. Drawing the rest from reference TRBV18 and TRBJ1-1, the complete variable domain is NAGVMQNPRHLVRRRGQEARLRCSPMKGHSHVYWYRQLPEEGLKFMVYLQKENIIDESGMPKERFSAEFPKEGPSILRIQQVVRGDSAAYFCASSPRQVPAGTEAFFGQGTRLTVV.

The rearrangement uses TRBV6-6 and TRBJ1-1, with TRBD1 as a possible D gene (5 bases). The V gene's germline CDR1 is MNHNY and CDR2 SVGAGI (reference sequence). This CDR3 is 14 amino acids long. Trimming took 7 bases from V and 5 from J, leaving 17 bases between them. This CDR3 reads CASTMGGRETEAFF. The CDR3 DNA sequence: TGTGCCAGCACCATGGGGGGGAGAGAGACTGAAGCTTTCTTT.

V is TRBV27 and J is TRBJ1-6, with 11 bases matching TRBD1. V lost 5 bases to trimming and J lost 10 bases; unmatched junction nucleotides: 10. Looked up from germline, CDR1 is MNHEY and CDR2 is SMNVEV (reference sequence). This CDR3 comprises 16 residues. CDR3 sequence (DNA): TGTGCCAGCAGTACTCTCGGGACAGGGGGTTCCTCACCCCTCCACTTT. It codes for CASSTLGTGGSSPLHF.

The V and J genes are TRBV5-1 and TRBJ1-1, with TRBD1 matching over 8 bases. This CDR3 contains 13 residues. The trim removed 5 bases at V and 6 bases at J, leaving 6 bases unmatched. Germline V gene lookup returns CDR1 SGHRS and CDR2 YFSETQ. The CDR3 nucleotides read TGCGCCAGCAGAACCCAGGGGGCCGCTGAAGCTTTCTTT. It encodes CASRTQGAAEAFF.